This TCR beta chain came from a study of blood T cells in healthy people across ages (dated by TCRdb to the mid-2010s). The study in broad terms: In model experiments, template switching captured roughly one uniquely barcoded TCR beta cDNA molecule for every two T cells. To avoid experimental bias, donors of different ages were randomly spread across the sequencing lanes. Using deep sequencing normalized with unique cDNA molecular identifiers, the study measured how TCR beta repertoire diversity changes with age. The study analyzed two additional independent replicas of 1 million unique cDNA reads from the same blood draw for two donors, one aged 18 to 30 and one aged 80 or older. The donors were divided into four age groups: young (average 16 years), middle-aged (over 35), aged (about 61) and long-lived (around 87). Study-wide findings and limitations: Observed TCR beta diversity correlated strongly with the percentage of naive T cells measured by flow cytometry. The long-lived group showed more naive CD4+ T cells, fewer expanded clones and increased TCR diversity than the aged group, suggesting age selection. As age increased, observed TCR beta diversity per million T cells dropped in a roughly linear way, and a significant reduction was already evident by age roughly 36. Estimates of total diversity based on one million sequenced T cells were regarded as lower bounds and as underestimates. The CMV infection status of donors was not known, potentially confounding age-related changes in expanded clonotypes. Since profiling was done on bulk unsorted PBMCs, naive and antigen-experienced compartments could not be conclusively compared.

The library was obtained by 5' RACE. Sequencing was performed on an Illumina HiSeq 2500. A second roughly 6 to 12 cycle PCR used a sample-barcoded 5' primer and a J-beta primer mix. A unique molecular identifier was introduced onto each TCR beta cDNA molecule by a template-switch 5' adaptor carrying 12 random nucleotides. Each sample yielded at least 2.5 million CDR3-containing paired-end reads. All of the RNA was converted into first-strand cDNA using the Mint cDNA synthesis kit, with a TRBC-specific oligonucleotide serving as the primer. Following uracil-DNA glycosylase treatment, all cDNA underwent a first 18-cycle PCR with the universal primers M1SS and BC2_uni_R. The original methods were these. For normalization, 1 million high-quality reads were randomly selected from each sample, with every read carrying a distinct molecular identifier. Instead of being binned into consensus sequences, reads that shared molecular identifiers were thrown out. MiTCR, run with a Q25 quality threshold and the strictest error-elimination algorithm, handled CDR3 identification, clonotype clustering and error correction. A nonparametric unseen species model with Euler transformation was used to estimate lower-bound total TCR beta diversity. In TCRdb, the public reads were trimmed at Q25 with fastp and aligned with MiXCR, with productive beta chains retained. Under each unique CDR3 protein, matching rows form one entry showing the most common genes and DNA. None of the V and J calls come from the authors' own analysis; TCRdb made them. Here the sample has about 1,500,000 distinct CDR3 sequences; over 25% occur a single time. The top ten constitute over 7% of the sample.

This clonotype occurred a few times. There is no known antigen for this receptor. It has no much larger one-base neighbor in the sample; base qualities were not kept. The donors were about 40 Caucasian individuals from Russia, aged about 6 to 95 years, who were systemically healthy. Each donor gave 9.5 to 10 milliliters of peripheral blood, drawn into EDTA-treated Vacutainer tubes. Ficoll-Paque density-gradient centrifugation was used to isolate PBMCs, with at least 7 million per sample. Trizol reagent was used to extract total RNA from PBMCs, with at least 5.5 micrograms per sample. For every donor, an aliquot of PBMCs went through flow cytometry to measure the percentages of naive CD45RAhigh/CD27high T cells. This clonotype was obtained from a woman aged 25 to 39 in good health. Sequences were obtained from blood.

The DNA sequence is as follows: TGCGCCAGCAGCCAGCAGGGAAGACTGCTCAGGGCCAACGTCCTGACTTTC. It translates as CASSQQGRLLRANVLTF. The rearrangement combines TRBV4-3 with TRBJ2-6; a tentative D match to TRBD1 spans 5 bases. The junction shows trimming of 3 bases on V and 5 bases on J, plus 17 bases between the germline ends. The CDR3 has 17 amino acids, counting the end cysteine and phenylalanine. CDR3 DNA is the only sequence kept; it has 51 bases, read in frame from the first base. Based on the germline V gene, the CDR1 and CDR2 sequences are LGHNA and YSLEER.